This passage covers 23 T cell receptor beta chains from one sample sequenced in a study of CD8+ T cells in alopecia areata. TCR sequencing used cDNA made by reverse transcription of extracted RNA. Sequencing used immunoSEQ multiplex PCR; TCRdb keeps in-frame clones, though not all of them. Of more than 100,000 clones listed, 45% to 60% are singletons. The sequenced sample consisted of CD4+ T cells sorted from blood. Every receptor here comes from a human donor in good health.

J is TRBJ2-6 and V is TRBV2, with 7 bases matching TRBD1. CDR1 SNHLY and CDR2 FYNNEI come from the germline V gene. Trimming took 6 bases from V and 0 from J; bases not matched to a gene: 11. The CDR3 is made up of 18 amino acids. Here the CDR3 reads CASSPRDSRLSGANVLTF. DNA for the CDR3: TGTGCCAGCAGCCCCCGGGACAGTCGCCTCTCTGGGGCCAACGTCCTGACTTTC.

This clone was seen only a few times. The rearrangement links TRBV7-8 to TRBJ2-7, with D possibly being TRBD2 (6 bases). This CDR3 has 16 residues. Germline CDR1 and CDR2: SGHVS and FQNEAQ. V was pared by 6 bases and J by 4 bases, with 22 bases between. The CDR3 coding sequence is TGTGCCAGCAGGATCACCCCCACGCGGGAAGCATACGAGCAGTACTTC. This translates into CASRITPTREAYEQYF.

The DNA of the CDR3 is TGCAGCGTCGTAAACAGGGGAGACGCTTTCTTT. It yields the protein CSVVNRGDAFF. This sequence joins TRBV29-1 and TRBJ1-1; the match to TRBD1 covers 7 bases. Germline trimming cut 6 bases from V and 11 bases from J; bases unmatched to any gene: 9. CDR1 is SQVTM, CDR2 ANQGSEA, per germline. The length of the CDR3 is 11 residues.

The genes are TRBV7-2 and TRBJ1-1; 7 nucleotides line up with TRBD1. V gave up 0 bases and J gave up 2 bases; unmatched junction bases: 3. The CDR3 is 15 residues long. Germline CDR1 reads SGHTA; CDR2 reads FQGNSA. The CDR3 sequence: CASSLALGGNTEAFF. In DNA form, the CDR3 reads TGTGCCAGCAGCTTAGCTTTAGGGGGCAACACTGAAGCTTTCTTT. The full variable domain, in which reference TRBV7-2 and TRBJ1-1 provide the parts outside the CDR3, is GAGVSQSPSNKVTEKGKDVELRCDPISGHTALYWYRQSLGQGLEFLIYFQGNSAPDKSGLPSDRFSAERTGGSVSTLTIQRTQQEDSAVYLCASSLALGGNTEAFFGQGTRLTVV.

The chain uses TRBV29-1 and TRBJ1-1, with D maybe TRBD1 (5 bases). V gave up 7 bases and J gave up 0 bases, with 15 bases separating them. Germline V gene sequence: CDR1 SQVTM, CDR2 ANQGSEA. There are 14 residues in the CDR3. CDR3 sequence reads: CSGGFQGLNTEAFF. CDR3 in DNA: TGCAGCGGGGGCTTCCAGGGTCTGAACACTGAAGCTTTCTTT. The full variable domain, in which reference TRBV29-1 and TRBJ1-1 provide the parts outside the CDR3, is SAVISQKPSRDICQRGTSLTIQCQVDSQVTMMFWYRQQPGQSLTLIATANQGSEATYESGFVIDKFPISRPNLTFSTLTVSNMSPEDSSIYLCSGGFQGLNTEAFFGQGTRLTVV.

J is TRBJ1-5 and V is TRBV30, with 12 bases lining up with TRBD1. The V gene end was trimmed by 8 bases and the J gene end by 3 bases; junction bases not matched to a gene: 8. CDR1 and CDR2 from the germline V gene are GTSNPN and SVGIG (reference sequence). The CDR3 covers 15 residues. In nucleotides, the CDR3 is TGTGCCGTCGGGACAGGGGGCGTCCACAATCAGCCCCAGCATTTT. Residues: CAVGTGGVHNQPQHF.

This rearrangement joins TRBV5-1 to TRBJ1-2, with 8 bases lining up with TRBD1. The CDR3 spans 14 residues. The V segment lost 4 bases and the J segment 7 bases; nucleotides outside the gene matches: 9. The V gene's germline CDR1 is SGHRS and CDR2 YFSETQ. CDR3: CASSGVRTGSGYTF. In nucleotides, the CDR3 is TGCGCCAGCAGCGGAGTACGGACAGGGAGTGGCTACACCTTC.

CDR3 sequence reads: CASSLGGSQYEQYF. In DNA, the CDR3 is TGTGCCAGCAGCTTGGGGGGCTCTCAATACGAGCAGTACTTC. This rearrangement joins TRBV7-2 to TRBJ2-7, with D perhaps matching TRBD1 or TRBD2 (6 bases each). CDR3 length: 14 amino acids. V lost 3 bases and J lost 4, with 13 bases in between. The V gene's germline CDR1 is SGHTA and CDR2 FQGNSA.

The chain uses TRBV29-1 and TRBJ2-2; D is unresolved. The CDR3 contains 15 residues. V dropped 1 base and J dropped 4 bases, with 13 bases sitting between them. Germline V gives CDR1 SQVTM, CDR2 ANQGSEA. The CDR3 loop is CSVEVALGFTGELFF. CDR3 DNA sequence: TGCAGCGTTGAAGTGGCTCTGGGGTTCACCGGGGAGCTGTTTTTT.

This clone was seen only a few times. The V gene is TRBV29-1, the J gene TRBJ1-5, with unresolved D. Germline values: CDR1 SQVTM, CDR2 ANQGSEA. V shed 6 bases and J shed 4 bases, with 13 bases lying between them. This CDR3 is built from 13 residues. In nucleotides, the CDR3 is TGCAGCGTACGGACCGAGGCGAATCAGCCCCAGCATTTT. This translates into CSVRTEANQPQHF.

The table lists this clone with a few counts. The chain uses TRBV28 and TRBJ2-3; D call uncertain. V lost 4 bases and J lost 2, with 10 bases in between. This CDR3 comprises 14 residues. Germline V lookup: CDR1 MDHEN, CDR2 SYDVKM. This CDR3 reads CASSSVPVTDTQYF. For the CDR3, the DNA is TGTGCCAGCAGTTCCGTACCTGTCACAGATACGCAGTATTTT.

This chain joins TRBV7-8 and TRBJ1-5, with 7 nucleotides matching TRBD1. CDR3 size: 14 residues. Germline V gene lookup returns CDR1 SGHVS and CDR2 FQNEAQ. Losses at the gene ends were 1 base for V and 7 bases for J; bases not matched to a gene: 4. CDR3 DNA sequence: TGTGCCAGCAGCTTAGAAGGGGGCGCCCAGCCCCAGCATTTT. Its protein is CASSLEGGAQPQHF.

V is TRBV6-5 and J is TRBJ1-2; D call uncertain. CDR1 is MNHEY and CDR2 is SVGAGI in the germline V gene. V lost 2 bases and J 6 bases, leaving 10 bases between the germline ends. The CDR3 is made up of 13 amino acids. CDR3 region: CASSYEGGNGYTF. The CDR3 DNA reads as TGTGCCAGCAGTTACGAGGGAGGAAATGGCTACACCTTC.

On this clone itself: Other DNA sequences within the sample encode an identical CDR3. The chain carries TRBV28 and TRBJ2-5; D remains ambiguous. Germline V CDR1 and CDR2: MDHEN, SYDVKM. The ends were cut back, 1 base at V and 5 bases at J, with 8 bases in the middle. This CDR3 has 13 residues. DNA for the CDR3: TGTGCCAGCAGTTTATCTCTGCAGGAGACCCAGTACTTC. Protein sequence: CASSLSLQETQYF.

V usage is TRBV29-1 and J usage is TRBJ2-3, with D hard to call. CDR3 length: 11 amino acids. Germline V gene data show CDR1 as SQVTM and CDR2 as ANQGSEA. The V end lost 6 bases, the J end lost 5 bases, and 9 bases lay between the germline ends. Written as DNA, the CDR3 is TGCAGCGTCCCCTCTGGAGATACGCAGTATTTT. As protein: CSVPSGDTQYF.

This clone was recorded a few times. The V call is TRBV28, the J call TRBJ2-7; weak D call: TRBD1 (5 bases). Per germline, CDR1 MDHEN and CDR2 SYDVKM. The CDR3 totals 13 residues. The V end was cut by 7 bases, the J end by 0 bases, with 10 bases between. The CDR3 loop reads CASTSGPSYEQYF. CDR3 coding DNA: TGTGCCAGCACTTCAGGGCCCTCCTACGAGCAGTACTTC. The complete variable domain, with remaining parts taken from reference TRBV28 and TRBJ2-7, reads DVKVTQSSRYLVKRTGEKVFLECVQDMDHENMFWYRQDPGLGLRLIYFSYDVKMKEKGDIPEGYSVSREKKERFSLILESASTNQTSMYLCASTSGPSYEQYFGPGTRLTVT.

This chain joins TRBV4-1 and TRBJ1-2, with 8 positions matching TRBD1. With 1 base clipped from V and 4 bases from J, the junction kept 5 bases outside the gene matches. Germline-derived CDR1 and CDR2 are MGHRA and YSYEKL. This CDR3 contains 15 residues. The CDR3 DNA reads TGCGCCAGCAGCCAAGGCGGGACAGGAGCCTATGGCTACACCTTC. This codes for CASSQGGTGAYGYTF.

The chain couples TRBV27 to TRBJ2-1; no definite D call. Germline lookup yields CDR1 MNHEY and CDR2 SMNVEV (reference sequence). CDR3 size: 15 residues. V lost 4 bases and J lost 4, with 14 bases in between. The DNA for the CDR3 is TGTGCCAGCAGTTCCCTCCCGAGAAGTTACAATGAGCAGTTCTTC. It specifies CASSSLPRSYNEQFF.

The chain recombines TRBV19 with TRBJ1-1; 7 bases are a match to TRBD1. Germline values: CDR1 LNHDA, CDR2 SQIVND (reference sequence). The J segment lost 0 bases and the V segment lost 6 bases, leaving 7 bases of the junction unmatched. This CDR3 has 15 amino acids. The CDR3 here is CASRPADRLNTEAFF. The CDR3 DNA is TGTGCCAGTAGACCCGCGGACAGGCTGAACACTGAAGCTTTCTTT. The full variable domain, rest sourced from reference TRBV19 and TRBJ1-1, is DGGITQSPKYLFRKEGQNVTLSCEQNLNHDAMYWYRQDPGQGLRLIYYSQIVNDFQKGDIAEGYSVSREKKESFPLTVTSAQKNPTAFYLCASRPADRLNTEAFFGQGTRLTVV.

This clone showed up just a few times. The chain recombines TRBV7-3 with TRBJ2-4; weak D call: TRBD2 (6 bases). Per germline, CDR1 SGHTA and CDR2 FQGTGA. The V and J ends lost 2 bases and 6 bases respectively, with 8 bases between them. CDR3 size: 13 residues. DNA for the CDR3: TGTGCCAGCAGCTTAGTCGGGGGAAACATTCAGTACTTC. Translation gives CASSLVGGNIQYF.

This clone appeared a few times. The rearrangement uses TRBV7-2 and TRBJ2-7, with 8 bases that match TRBD2. The V gene's germline CDR1 is SGHTA and CDR2 FQGNSA. The CDR3 is made up of 15 amino acids. J was trimmed by 0 bases and V by 5 bases; bases with no gene match: 6. CDR3 DNA: TGTGCCAGCAGCAAAAGCGGGGGCCTCTCCTACGAGCAGTACTTC. Its translation: CASSKSGGLSYEQYF.

CDR3 residues: CASSPREGSNTGELFF. DNA for the CDR3: TGTGCCAGCAGCCCAAGGGAGGGGTCGAACACCGGGGAGCTGTTTTTT. The chain has TRBV9 and TRBJ2-2; 7 bases map to TRBD2. V dropped 4 bases and J dropped 0; count of bases not matched to a gene: 6. Germline V CDR1 and CDR2: SGDLS, YYNGEE. The CDR3 is made up of 16 amino acids.

V gene TRBV7-9 combines with J gene TRBJ1-2, with TRBD1 identical over 8 bases. CDR3 size: 13 residues. Per germline, CDR1 SEHNR and CDR2 FQNEAQ (reference sequence). V lost 5 bases to trimming and J lost 8 bases; unmatched junction nucleotides: 7. CDR3 in amino acids: CASSPGQGGGYTF. CDR3 DNA sequence: TGTGCCAGCAGCCCTGGACAGGGAGGAGGCTACACCTTC.